The 30 T cell receptor beta chains below were found in one sample sequenced in a study of blood T cell repertoires in COVID-19 (TCRdb year 2020). Libraries were constructed by the immunoSEQ multiplex PCR assay. TCRdb mirrors the immuneACCESS table, restricted to in-frame sequences. Some clones are absent from its copies; in checked studies, under half trace to an unresolved V gene, and the reason for the others is unknown. Here the sample has 200,000 to 250,000 clones; more than 80% occur a single time. Jointly, the top ten make up roughly 1.3% of the sample. Sequenced sample: peripheral blood. These TCRs come from a woman in her 30s with COVID-19, enrolled during active disease.

The chain has TRBV7-2 and TRBJ2-3; TRBD1 aligns across 9 bases. Germline V CDR1 and CDR2: SGHTA, FQGNSA. V was pared by 4 bases and J by 0 bases, with 11 bases of the junction left unmatched. This CDR3 is built from 18 residues. The CDR3 protein is CASSYILKTGGSTDTQYF. The CDR3, as DNA: TGTGCCAGCAGCTACATACTCAAGACAGGGGGGAGCACAGATACGCAGTATTTT.

To note about this clone: This sample also contains other DNA sequences that code for the same CDR3. The rearrangement joins TRBV14 to TRBJ1-6; D not resolved. This CDR3 has 14 residues. Germline V gene lookup returns CDR1 SGHDN and CDR2 FVKESK. V shed 2 bases and J shed 7 bases, with 9 bases lying between them. CDR3 residues: CASSQTGGNSPLHF. CDR3 nucleotides: TGTGCCAGCAGCCAAACGGGAGGAAATTCACCCCTCCACTTT.

J is TRBJ2-3 and V is TRBV2; perhaps TRBD1 as D (5 bases). In germline, CDR1 is SNHLY, CDR2 FYNNEI. The CDR3 loop spans 13 amino acids. Between the trimmed V and J ends, which lost 7 bases and 0 bases, there was a span of 8 bases. The CDR3 reads CASKGASTDTQYF. In DNA form, the CDR3 reads TGTGCCAGCAAAGGGGCTAGCACAGATACGCAGTATTTT.

This clone was seen more than once but under ten times. CDR3 DNA sequence: TGTGCCAGCTCACAGGGGGATCAGCCCCAGCATTTT. Amino acid sequence: CASSQGDQPQHF. The chain employs TRBV18 and TRBJ1-5; maybe TRBD1 (6 bases). Trimming took off 4 bases at V and 5 bases at J, with 6 bases between the two ends. CDR1 and CDR2 (germline): KGHSH, LQKENI. This CDR3 spans 12 amino acids.

CDR3 coding DNA: TGCGCCAGCAGCCAAGATATCGTAGCTACAGGCGAGCAGTACTTC. It yields the protein CASSQDIVATGEQYF. The chain links TRBV4-3 to TRBJ2-7; possibly TRBD1 for D (5 bases). Germline CDR1 and CDR2: LGHNA and YSLEER. V lost 0 bases and J lost 6, with 15 bases in between. The CDR3 contains 15 residues.

This clone has just a few counts. The chain joins TRBV7-2 to TRBJ2-7, with 8 bases matching TRBD2. V lost 5 bases to trimming and J lost 0 bases; unmatched junction nucleotides: 3. CDR1 is SGHTA, CDR2 FQGNSA, per germline. The CDR3 is 14 residues long. CDR3 in amino acids: CASSPTSGSYEQYF. Written as DNA, the CDR3 is TGTGCCAGCAGCCCTACTAGCGGCTCCTACGAGCAGTACTTC. Full variable domain (rest looked up from reference TRBV7-2 and TRBJ2-7): GAGVSQSPSNKVTEKGKDVELRCDPISGHTALYWYRQSLGQGLEFLIYFQGNSAPDKSGLPSDRFSAERTGGSVSTLTIQRTQQEDSAVYLCASSPTSGSYEQYFGPGTRLTVT.

This clone occurred once. The chain combines TRBV7-9 with TRBJ1-6; D possibly corresponds to TRBD1 (5 bases). The CDR3 is 15 residues long. Germline V gives CDR1 SEHNR, CDR2 FQNEAQ (reference sequence). V lost 5 bases and J 8 bases, leaving 16 bases between the germline ends. The CDR3: CASSLGGGKDSPLHF. DNA for the CDR3: TGTGCCAGCAGCCTGGGGGGGGGAAAAGATTCACCCCTCCACTTT.

The chain links TRBV5-5 to TRBJ2-5; the match to TRBD1 covers 9 bases. The CDR3 is 14 residues long. The germline CDR1 and CDR2 sequences are SGHKS and YYEKEE (reference sequence). V trimming: 4 bases; J trimming: 3 bases; junction bases outside the gene matches: 4. This CDR3 reads CASSRRTGEETQYF. CDR3 bases: TGTGCCAGCAGCAGACGGACAGGGGAAGAGACCCAGTACTTC.

The chain has TRBV5-4 and TRBJ1-2; TRBD1 is a possible D gene (5 bases). Deletions cut 0 bases from V and 3 bases from J, with 12 bases between. The CDR3 is 15 amino acids. Germline CDR1 reads SGHNT; CDR2 reads YYREEE (reference sequence). In DNA form, the CDR3 reads TGTGCCAGCAGCTTGGATGCCGACAGTCACTATGGCTACACCTTC. As protein: CASSLDADSHYGYTF. Using reference TRBV5-4 and TRBJ1-2 for the parts outside the CDR3, the full variable domain is ETGVTQSPTHLIKTRGQQVTLRCSSQSGHNTVSWYQQALGQGPQFIFQYYREEENGRGNFPPRFSGLQFPNYSSELNVNALELDDSALYLCASSLDADSHYGYTFGSGTRLTVV.

For the CDR3, the DNA is TGCAGCGTTGAACTAGCGGGCGAGACCCAGTACTTC. This sequence encodes CSVELAGETQYF. This chain joins TRBV29-1 and TRBJ2-5; 8 nucleotides match TRBD2. Per germline, CDR1 SQVTM and CDR2 ANQGSEA. Trimming at V came to 2 bases and at J to 5 bases, leaving 1 base not matched to a gene. CDR3 length: 12 residues.

The J gene is TRBJ2-1, the V gene TRBV9; D perhaps matches TRBD1 (5 bases). The V gene lost 3 bases and the J gene lost 6 bases, with 10 bases spanning the gap. The length of the CDR3 is 13 residues. Germline CDR1 SGDLS, CDR2 YYNGEE. CDR3 sequence: CASSGRRGNEQFF. CDR3 DNA sequence: TGTGCCAGCAGCGGGAGAAGGGGCAATGAGCAGTTCTTC.

The chain carries TRBV5-4 and TRBJ2-2; 8 nucleotides match TRBD2. The ends lost 5 bases at V and 4 bases at J; junction bases unmatched: 7. Germline CDR1 is SGHNT and CDR2 is YYREEE (reference sequence). This CDR3 spans 15 amino acids. In nucleotides, the CDR3 is TGTGCCAGCAGTTCCGGGACTAGGGTCACCGGGGAGCTGTTTTTT. Amino acids: CASSSGTRVTGELFF.

The V call is TRBV24-1, the J call TRBJ2-3; 10 bases are shared with TRBD1. CDR1 and CDR2 from the germline V gene are KGHDR and SFDVKD. V lost 7 bases, J lost 4 bases, and 1 base stayed unmatched. The CDR3 spans 13 residues. The CDR3 reads CATRGQGADTQYF. DNA of the CDR3: TGTGCCACCAGAGGACAGGGGGCAGATACGCAGTATTTT.

The chain couples TRBV7-9 to TRBJ2-1; 7 bases are shared with TRBD2. V trimming: 1 base; J trimming: 7 bases; junction bases outside the gene matches: 10. Germline loops: CDR1 SEHNR, CDR2 FQNEAQ (reference sequence). The length of the CDR3 is 16 residues. Here the CDR3 reads CASSLGASGHLNEQFF. The DNA for the CDR3 is TGTGCCAGCAGCTTAGGGGCTAGCGGCCACCTAAATGAGCAGTTCTTC.

The chain uses TRBV6-6 and TRBJ2-1; D is unresolved. Germline-derived CDR1 and CDR2 are MNHNY and SVGAGI (reference sequence). This CDR3 is 13 amino acids long. V was clipped by 6 bases and J by 5 bases, with 11 bases between them. The CDR3 sequence is CASRILVHNEQFF. CDR3 coding DNA: TGTGCCAGCAGGATTCTAGTCCACAATGAGCAGTTCTTC.

The chain uses TRBV7-9 and TRBJ2-2, with 12 bases fitting TRBD2. From germline, CDR1 is SEHNR and CDR2 FQNEAQ (reference sequence). The CDR3 covers 15 residues. V lost 5 bases, J lost 7 bases, and 5 bases stayed unmatched. For the CDR3, the DNA is TGTGCCAGCAGCCTCGGACTAGCGGGAATCGGGGAGCTGTTTTTT. The encoded protein is CASSLGLAGIGELFF.

DNA of the CDR3: TGTGCCAGCGGCCTCCGGGACTCCTACGAGCAGTACTTC. Translating it yields CASGLRDSYEQYF. The chain links TRBV3-1 (or the pseudogene TRBV3-2) to TRBJ2-7; D may be TRBD2 (5 bases). V lost 8 bases and J lost 0, with 11 bases in between. From germline, CDR1 is LGHDT and CDR2 YNNKEL (reference sequence). The CDR3 contains 13 residues.

The chain links TRBV6-6 to TRBJ2-7; 7 bases line up with TRBD2. Germline CDR1 reads MNHNY; CDR2 reads SVGAGI (reference sequence). V shed 2 bases, J shed 5 bases, and the junction held 9 bases outside the gene matches. The CDR3 covers 15 residues. CDR3 bases: TGTGCCAGCAGTTACGGGGCGGGAGTTACCCACGAGCAGTACTTC. It specifies CASSYGAGVTHEQYF.

Only one count was recorded for this clone. The chain links TRBV19 to TRBJ1-5; D call uncertain. In germline, CDR1 is LNHDA, CDR2 SQIVND (reference sequence). The CDR3 spans 17 residues. The V and J ends lost 0 bases and 4 bases respectively, with 16 bases between them. The CDR3 region is CASSIDLARRGNQPQHF. DNA of the CDR3: TGTGCCAGTAGTATAGATTTGGCCAGAAGAGGGAATCAGCCCCAGCATTTT. Drawing the rest from reference TRBV19 and TRBJ1-5, the complete variable domain is DGGITQSPKYLFRKEGQNVTLSCEQNLNHDAMYWYRQDPGQGLRLIYYSQIVNDFQKGDIAEGYSVSREKKESFPLTVTSAQKNPTAFYLCASSIDLARRGNQPQHFGDGTRLSIL.

The chain links TRBV19 to TRBJ2-7; TRBD1 matches 8 bases. This CDR3 has 14 residues. In germline, CDR1 is LNHDA, CDR2 SQIVND (reference sequence). V dropped 6 bases and J dropped 5; count of bases not matched to a gene: 9. The CDR3 DNA reads as TGTGCCAGTAGCCTCCGGGACAGGATCCACGAGCAGTACTTC. Translating it yields CASSLRDRIHEQYF.

The chain joins TRBV9 to TRBJ2-3, with 14 bases identical to TRBD2. J lost 6 bases, V lost 3 bases, and 15 bases had no gene match. From germline, CDR1 is SGDLS and CDR2 YYNGEE. This CDR3 has 19 amino acids. The CDR3 bases are TGTGCCAGCAGCGGAACGACTATCGGGACTAGCGGGGGAACTGATACGCAGTATTTT. Its protein product is CASSGTTIGTSGGTDTQYF.

The V gene is TRBV28, the J gene TRBJ2-7, with D perhaps matching TRBD2 (7 bases). Germline lookup yields CDR1 MDHEN and CDR2 SYDVKM. This CDR3 spans 14 amino acids. The ends were cut back, 4 bases at V and 9 bases at J, with 19 bases in the middle. CDR3 loop: CASSSLGGAKGQYF. The CDR3 DNA follows: TGTGCCAGCAGTTCTTTGGGGGGGGCGAAGGGGCAGTACTTC.

The chain has TRBV10-3 and TRBJ2-3; no firm D call. Trimming removed 0 bases at V and 5 bases at J, with 3 bases between. Germline-derived CDR1 and CDR2 are ENHRY and SYGVKD. The CDR3 is 12 amino acids. CDR3 coding DNA: TGTGCCATCAGTGAGTCGCGAGATACGCAGTATTTT. Its translation: CAISESRDTQYF.

The genes are TRBV19 and TRBJ2-1; TRBD2 aligns across 7 bases. Germline V gene lookup returns CDR1 LNHDA and CDR2 SQIVND (reference sequence). The CDR3 runs to 14 residues. Losses at the gene ends were 7 bases for V and 0 bases for J; bases not matched to a gene: 3. In DNA, the CDR3 is TGTGCCAGTAAACAGCGGGACTCCTACAATGAGCAGTTCTTC. Protein: CASKQRDSYNEQFF.

The chain is built from TRBV7-8 and TRBJ2-3; 10 bases are shared with TRBD2. The ends lost 3 bases at V and 1 base at J; junction bases unmatched: 1. Germline lookup yields CDR1 SGHVS and CDR2 FQNEAQ. This CDR3 comprises 15 residues. In DNA, the CDR3 is TGTGCCAGCAGCTTTCTAGCGGGGGGCACAGATACGCAGTATTTT. Translation: CASSFLAGGTDTQYF.

This clone was seen only once. The rearrangement uses TRBV2 and TRBJ1-6; D uncertain. Germline assignment: CDR1 SNHLY and CDR2 FYNNEI. This CDR3 is built from 15 residues. The V end was cut by 1 base, the J end by 4 bases, with 8 bases between. The DNA for the CDR3 is TGTGCCAGCAGTGAAGACAGCCAGTATAATTCACCCCTCCACTTT. Its translation: CASSEDSQYNSPLHF.

This chain links TRBV6-6 with TRBJ2-7; 7 bases agree with TRBD2. This CDR3 has 16 amino acids. In germline, CDR1 is MNHNY, CDR2 SVGAGI (reference sequence). Trimming cost V 2 bases and J 0 bases; bases outside gene matches: 7. CDR3: CASSYPSGGGSYEQYF. Written as DNA, the CDR3 is TGTGCCAGCAGTTACCCTAGCGGCGGGGGCTCCTACGAGCAGTACTTC.

The chain has TRBV7-9 and TRBJ1-4, with 9 bases lining up with TRBD1. Germline CDR1 is SEHNR and CDR2 is FQNEAQ (reference sequence). The CDR3 loop spans 15 amino acids. V lost 4 bases and J lost 8; bases outside the gene matches: 8. The CDR3 DNA follows: TGTGCCAGCAGCTGGTGGACAGGGGTTAACGAAAAACTGTTTTTT. Amino acids: CASSWWTGVNEKLFF. Using reference TRBV7-9 and TRBJ1-4 for the parts outside the CDR3, the full variable domain is DTGVSQNPRHKITKRGQNVTFRCDPISEHNRLYWYRQTLGQGPEFLTYFQNEAQLEKSRLLSDRFSAERPKGSFSTLEIQRTEQGDSAMYLCASSWWTGVNEKLFFGSGTQLSVL.

This chain joins TRBV18 and TRBJ2-7; 11 bases are a match to TRBD2. Unmatched junction bases numbered 7, after V lost 3 bases and J lost 0 bases. In germline, CDR1 is KGHSH, CDR2 LQKENI. CDR3 length: 17 amino acids. The CDR3 is CASSPGTSGPYSYEQYF. The DNA of the CDR3 is TGTGCCAGCTCACCGGGGACTAGCGGTCCTTACTCCTACGAGCAGTACTTC.

CDR3 DNA: TGTGCCATCAGCGGCCTGGGCGGGAGGCCAGATACGCAGTATTTT. It specifies CAISGLGGRPDTQYF. V and J are TRBV10-3 and TRBJ2-3; TRBD2 matches 8 bases. The CDR3 length is 15 residues. CDR1 is ENHRY and CDR2 is SYGVKD in the germline V gene. V lost 6 bases and J lost 4; bases outside the gene matches: 9.